This T cell receptor (beta chain) comes out of a study of blood T cell repertoires in COVID-19 (dated by TCRdb to 2020 to 2021). Context from the whole study: Collaborator samples came from the United States, Italy and Spain and covered acute and convalescent phases of COVID-19. Samples were obtained from the ongoing ImmuneRACE study (first 160 participants) and from 1,200 or so subjects provided by 6 global collaborators. The material from the prospective study consisted of cDNA or gDNA derived from T cells, B-cell-depleted T cells, or PBMCs. A freely available public database, intended as a resource for researchers studying the immune response to SARS-CoV-2, is where the repertoires were released. HLA class I and class II types, where available, came from metadata supplied by the sample provider rather than from assay-based typing. Nearly every sample came with metadata listing a de-identified subject ID, COVID-19 status, age in years and sex. Deeply sampled blood TCRbeta repertoires from subjects exposed to, actively infected with, or recovered from COVID-19 were included in the dataset.

CDR1 MDHEN and CDR2 SYDVKM were looked up in the germline V gene. V is trimmed back by 6 bases and J by 4 bases, and the junction contains 8 bases that no gene match accounts for. From the cysteine through the phenylalanine, the CDR3 covers 15 amino acids. Of all the DNA, just the CDR3 is kept, 45 bases in frame from base 1. Findings and caveats that apply to the study as a whole: How much clinical and demographic metadata was included differed by source and by participant, and the metadata was provided uncurated.

Participants in the prospective study were aged roughly 18 to 95 years, lived in 24 United States geographic areas, and enrolled through a virtual design. To assign participants to cohorts, the prospective study relied on clinical history that participants themselves reported in a screening survey and a study questionnaire. Exposed participants were defined as having been in contact with someone with a PCR-confirmed or clinician-diagnosed COVID-19 case within 2 weeks of study entry. In the prospective study, mobile phlebotomists collected whole blood, serum and a nasopharyngeal or oropharyngeal swab from each participant. Additional blood draws and questionnaires over an approximately 2-month period could optionally be provided by prospective study participants. Before DNA extraction, prospective study blood samples were shipped either frozen or at room temperature. TCRbeta CDR3 regions were amplified from genomic DNA using the immunoSEQ Assay, a bias-controlled multiplex PCR. The study's own analysis went as follows. Nucleated cell counts per sample were estimated from amplification of reference gene primers within the assay. To quantify the absolute abundance of each unique TCRbeta CDR3 rearrangement, sequence reads were collapsed and filtered. Productive Simpson clonality was computed per sample as the square root of Simpson's diversity index over productive rearrangements. TCRdb took over this immuneACCESS table, retaining in-frame rearrangements with V and J assigned. Such tables are incomplete; in checked studies, under half of the missing clones stem from an unresolved V gene, and the remainder is unexplained. V and J calls and clone size are copied from that table; D and trimming were computed from the DNA. This sample holds 300,000 to 350,000 clones; more than 70% were observed only once. The top ten clonotypes cover just over 1% of the sample.

A word on this clone: The antigen it binds to is not known. Base qualities are not at hand, and no much larger clone is one base apart.

The sample was PBMCs or T cells enriched from blood (not recorded which). Recombination linked TRBV28 to TRBJ2-5, and 10 junction bases match TRBD1. The source of this sequence is a woman in her thirties who had been exposed to COVID-19. Here the CDR3 is given as CASRQTGGALETQYF. The DNA sequence follows: TGTGCCAGCAGACAGACAGGGGGCGCGTTAGAGACCCAGTACTTC.